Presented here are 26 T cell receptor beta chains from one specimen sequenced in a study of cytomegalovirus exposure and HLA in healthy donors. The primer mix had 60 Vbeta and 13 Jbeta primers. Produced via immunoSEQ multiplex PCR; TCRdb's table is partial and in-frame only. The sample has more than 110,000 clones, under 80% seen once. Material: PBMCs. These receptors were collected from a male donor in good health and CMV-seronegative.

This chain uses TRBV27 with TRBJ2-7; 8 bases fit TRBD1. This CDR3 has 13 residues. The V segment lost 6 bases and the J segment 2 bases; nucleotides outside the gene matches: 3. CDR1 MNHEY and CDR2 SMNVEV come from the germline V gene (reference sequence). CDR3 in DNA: TGTGCCAGCAGCCTACAGGGGGCCTACGAGCAGTACTTC. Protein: CASSLQGAYEQYF.

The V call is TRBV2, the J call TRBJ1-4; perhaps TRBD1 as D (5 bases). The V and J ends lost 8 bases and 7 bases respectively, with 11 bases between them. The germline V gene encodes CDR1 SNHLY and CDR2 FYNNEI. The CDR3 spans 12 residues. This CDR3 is CASQGYGEKLFF. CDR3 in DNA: TGTGCCAGCCAGGGTTACGGTGAAAAACTGTTTTTT.

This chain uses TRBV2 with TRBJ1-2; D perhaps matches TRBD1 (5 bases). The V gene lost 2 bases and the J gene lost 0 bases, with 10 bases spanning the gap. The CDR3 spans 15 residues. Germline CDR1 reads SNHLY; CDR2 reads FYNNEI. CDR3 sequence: CASSELRQTNYGYTF. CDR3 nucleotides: TGTGCCAGCAGTGAACTACGACAGACTAACTATGGCTACACCTTC.

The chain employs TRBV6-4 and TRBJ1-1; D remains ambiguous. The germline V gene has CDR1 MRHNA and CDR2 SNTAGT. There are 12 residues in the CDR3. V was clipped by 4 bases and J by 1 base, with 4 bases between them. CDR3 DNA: TGTGCCAGCAGTGCAGGGAACACTGAAGCTTTCTTT. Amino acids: CASSAGNTEAFF.

CDR3 amino acids: CASSSIPAGDTQYF. In DNA form, the CDR3 reads TGCGCCAGCAGTTCGATCCCAGCGGGAGATACGCAGTATTTT. The chain is built from TRBV5-1 and TRBJ2-3; TRBD2 might be the D (6 bases). CDR1 SGHRS and CDR2 YFSETQ come from the germline V gene. With 5 bases removed from V and 5 bases from J, the gap between germline ends came to 15 bases. This CDR3 has 14 amino acids.

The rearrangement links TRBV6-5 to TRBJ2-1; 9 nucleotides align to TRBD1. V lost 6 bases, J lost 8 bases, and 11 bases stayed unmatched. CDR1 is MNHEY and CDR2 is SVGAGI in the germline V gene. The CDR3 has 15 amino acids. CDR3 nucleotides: TGTGCCAGCAGCCGACGGGACAGGGTTTGGGATGAGCAGTTCTTC. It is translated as CASSRRDRVWDEQFF.

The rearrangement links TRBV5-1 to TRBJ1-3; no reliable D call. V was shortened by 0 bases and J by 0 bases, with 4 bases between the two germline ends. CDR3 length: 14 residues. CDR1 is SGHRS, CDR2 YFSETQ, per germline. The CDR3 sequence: CASSLESSGNTIYF. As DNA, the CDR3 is TGCGCCAGCAGCTTGGAGAGCTCTGGAAACACCATATATTTT.

CDR3 protein: CASSEEGLEDYNEQFF. The DNA of the CDR3 is TGTGCCAGCAGTGAAGAGGGACTCGAAGATTACAATGAGCAGTTCTTC. J is TRBJ2-1 and V is TRBV2, with TRBD2 as a possible D gene (6 bases). This CDR3 has 16 residues. CDR1 is SNHLY, CDR2 FYNNEI, per germline. The ends were cut back, 1 base at V and 4 bases at J, with 14 bases in the middle.

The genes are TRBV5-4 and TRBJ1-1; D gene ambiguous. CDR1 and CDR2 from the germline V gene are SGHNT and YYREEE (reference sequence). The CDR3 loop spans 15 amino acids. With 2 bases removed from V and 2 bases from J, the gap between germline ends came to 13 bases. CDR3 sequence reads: CASSFAQAGNTEAFF. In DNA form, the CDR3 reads TGTGCCAGCAGCTTCGCGCAGGCGGGAAACACTGAAGCTTTCTTT.

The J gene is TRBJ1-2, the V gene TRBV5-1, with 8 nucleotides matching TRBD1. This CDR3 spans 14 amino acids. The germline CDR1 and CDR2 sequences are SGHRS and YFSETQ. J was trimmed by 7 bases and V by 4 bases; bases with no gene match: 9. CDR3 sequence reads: CASSPGQGWGGYTF. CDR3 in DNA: TGCGCCAGCAGCCCAGGACAGGGCTGGGGTGGCTACACCTTC. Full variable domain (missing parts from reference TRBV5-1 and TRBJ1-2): KAGVTQTPRYLIKTRGQQVTLSCSPISGHRSVSWYQQTPGQGLQFLFEYFSETQRNKGNFPGRFSGRQFSNSRSEMNVSTLELGDSALYLCASSPGQGWGGYTFGSGTRLTVV.

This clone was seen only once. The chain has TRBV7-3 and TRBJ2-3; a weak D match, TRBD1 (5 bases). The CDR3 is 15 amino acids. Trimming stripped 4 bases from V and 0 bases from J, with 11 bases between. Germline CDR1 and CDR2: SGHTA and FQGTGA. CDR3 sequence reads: CASSWGDSSTDTQYF. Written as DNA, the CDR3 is TGTGCCAGCAGCTGGGGCGATAGCAGCACAGATACGCAGTATTTT.

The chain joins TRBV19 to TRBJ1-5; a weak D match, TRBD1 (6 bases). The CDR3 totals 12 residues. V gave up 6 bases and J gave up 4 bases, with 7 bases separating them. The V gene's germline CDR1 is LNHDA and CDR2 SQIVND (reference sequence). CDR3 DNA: TGTGCCAGTAGGGACAGTAATCAGCCCCAGCATTTT. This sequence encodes CASRDSNQPQHF.

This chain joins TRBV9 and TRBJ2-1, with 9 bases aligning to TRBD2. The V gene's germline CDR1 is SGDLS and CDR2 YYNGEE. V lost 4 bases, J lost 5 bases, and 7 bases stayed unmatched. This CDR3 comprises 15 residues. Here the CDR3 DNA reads TGTGCCAGCAGCCGTAGCGGGGGAACTCACAATGAGCAGTTCTTC. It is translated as CASSRSGGTHNEQFF.

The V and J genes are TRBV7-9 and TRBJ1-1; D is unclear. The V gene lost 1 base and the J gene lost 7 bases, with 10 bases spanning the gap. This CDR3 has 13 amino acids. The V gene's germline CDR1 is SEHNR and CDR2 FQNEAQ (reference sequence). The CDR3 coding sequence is TGTGCCAGCAGCTTAGAAACAGTCTATGAAGCTTTCTTT. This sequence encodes CASSLETVYEAFF.

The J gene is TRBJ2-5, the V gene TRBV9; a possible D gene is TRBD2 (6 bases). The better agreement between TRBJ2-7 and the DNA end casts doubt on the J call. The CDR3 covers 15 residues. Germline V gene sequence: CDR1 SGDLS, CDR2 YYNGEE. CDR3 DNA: TGTGCCAGCAGCCCCTTCCCGGGAGCATCCTACGAGCAGTACTTC. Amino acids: CASSPFPGASYEQYF.

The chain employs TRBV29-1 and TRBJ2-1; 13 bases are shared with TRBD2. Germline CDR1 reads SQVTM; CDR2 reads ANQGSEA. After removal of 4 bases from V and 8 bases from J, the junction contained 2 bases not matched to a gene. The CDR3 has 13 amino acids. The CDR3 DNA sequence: TGCAGCGTTGGGACTAGCGGGAGTTATGAGCAGTTCTTC. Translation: CSVGTSGSYEQFF.

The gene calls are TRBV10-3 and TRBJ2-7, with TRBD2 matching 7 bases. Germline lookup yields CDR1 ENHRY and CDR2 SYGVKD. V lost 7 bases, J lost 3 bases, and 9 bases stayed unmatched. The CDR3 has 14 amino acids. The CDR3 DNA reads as TGTGCCATCAACGAGGCGGGACTAAACTACGAGCAGTACTTC. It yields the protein CAINEAGLNYEQYF.

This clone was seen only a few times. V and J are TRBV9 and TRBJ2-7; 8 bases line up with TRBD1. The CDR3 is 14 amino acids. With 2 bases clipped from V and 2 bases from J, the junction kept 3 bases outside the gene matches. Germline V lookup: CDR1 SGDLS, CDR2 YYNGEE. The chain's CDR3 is CASSVGQATYEQYF. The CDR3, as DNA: TGTGCCAGCAGCGTGGGACAGGCTACCTACGAGCAGTACTTC.

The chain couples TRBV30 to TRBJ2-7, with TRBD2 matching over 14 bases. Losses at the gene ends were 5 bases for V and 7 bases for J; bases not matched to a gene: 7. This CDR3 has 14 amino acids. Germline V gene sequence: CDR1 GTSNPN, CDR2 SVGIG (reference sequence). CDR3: CAWDIGTSGGEQYF. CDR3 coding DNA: TGTGCCTGGGACATCGGGACTAGCGGGGGTGAGCAGTACTTC.

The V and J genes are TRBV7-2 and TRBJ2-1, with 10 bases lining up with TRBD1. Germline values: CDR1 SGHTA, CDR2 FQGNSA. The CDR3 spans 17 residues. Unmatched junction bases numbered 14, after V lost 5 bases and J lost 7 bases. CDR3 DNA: TGTGCCAGCAGCCCCCATGACATAGGGGGACAGGGGAATGAGCAGTTCTTC. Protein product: CASSPHDIGGQGNEQFF.

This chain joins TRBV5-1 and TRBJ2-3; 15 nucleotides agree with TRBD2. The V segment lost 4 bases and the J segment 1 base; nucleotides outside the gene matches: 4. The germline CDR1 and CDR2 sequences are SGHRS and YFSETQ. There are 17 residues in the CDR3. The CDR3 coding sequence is TGCGCCAGCAGCGGAGGACTAGCGGGAGGGCGCACAGATACGCAGTATTTT. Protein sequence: CASSGGLAGGRTDTQYF.

The DNA for the CDR3 is TGTGCCAGCAGCGGCGACTCTGGGGAGACCCAGTACTTC. As protein: CASSGDSGETQYF. This sequence joins TRBV7-3 and TRBJ2-5; D is unclear. The CDR3 sequence is 13 residues long. CDR1 SGHTA and CDR2 FQGTGA come from the germline V gene. The germline V and J ends were trimmed by 5 bases and 5 bases, with 12 bases remaining between them. Full variable domain (rest looked up from reference TRBV7-3 and TRBJ2-5): GAGVSQTPSNKVTEKGKYVELRCDPISGHTALYWYRQSLGQGPEFLIYFQGTGAADDSGLPNDRFFAVRPEGSVSTLKIQRTERGDSAVYLCASSGDSGETQYFGPGTRLLVL.

CDR3 bases: TGTGCCAGCAGCCAGTTCGCTGAAGCTTTCTTT. This sequence encodes CASSQFAEAFF. The J gene is TRBJ1-1, the V gene TRBV11-2; D is undetermined. This CDR3 comprises 11 residues. Deletions cut 5 bases from V and 6 bases from J, with 7 bases between. Germline CDR1 reads SGHAT; CDR2 reads FQNNGV.

CDR3 nucleotide sequence: TGCGCCAGCAGCTTGAGTACAGCTAACTATGGCTACACCTTC. Its protein product is CASSLSTANYGYTF. The rearrangement joins TRBV5-1 to TRBJ1-2; D not resolved. The CDR3 totals 14 residues. Per the germline V gene, CDR1 is SGHRS and CDR2 is YFSETQ. The V end was cut by 1 base, the J end by 0 bases, with 7 bases between.

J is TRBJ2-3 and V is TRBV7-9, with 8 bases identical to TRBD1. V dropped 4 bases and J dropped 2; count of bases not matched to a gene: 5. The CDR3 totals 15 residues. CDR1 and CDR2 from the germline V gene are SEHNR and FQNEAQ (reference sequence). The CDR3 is CASSYDRGITDTQYF. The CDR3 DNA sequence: TGTGCCAGCAGCTACGACAGGGGCATCACAGATACGCAGTATTTT.

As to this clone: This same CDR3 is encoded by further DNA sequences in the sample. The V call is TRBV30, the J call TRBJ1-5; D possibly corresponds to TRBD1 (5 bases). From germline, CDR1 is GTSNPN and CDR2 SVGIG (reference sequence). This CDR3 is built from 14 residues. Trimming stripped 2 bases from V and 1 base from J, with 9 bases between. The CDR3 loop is CAWSRGRSNQPQHF. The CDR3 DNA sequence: TGTGCCTGGAGTAGGGGCAGGAGCAATCAGCCCCAGCATTTT.